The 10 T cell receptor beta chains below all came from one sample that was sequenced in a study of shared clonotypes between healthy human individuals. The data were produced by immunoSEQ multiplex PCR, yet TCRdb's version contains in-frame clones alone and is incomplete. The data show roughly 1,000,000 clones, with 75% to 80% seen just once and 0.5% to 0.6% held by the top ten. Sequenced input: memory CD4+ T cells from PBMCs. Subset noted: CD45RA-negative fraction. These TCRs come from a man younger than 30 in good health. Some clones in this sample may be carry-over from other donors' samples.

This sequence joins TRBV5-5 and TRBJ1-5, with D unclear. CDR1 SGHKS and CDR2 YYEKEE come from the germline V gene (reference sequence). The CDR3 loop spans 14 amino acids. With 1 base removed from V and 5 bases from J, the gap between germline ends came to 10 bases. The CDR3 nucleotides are TGTGCCAGCAGCTTGCTAGGTCTGGATCAGCCCCAGCATTTT. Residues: CASSLLGLDQPQHF. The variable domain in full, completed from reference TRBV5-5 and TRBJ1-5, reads DAGVTQSPTHLIKTRGQQVTLRCSPISGHKSVSWYQQVLGQGPQFIFQYYEKEERGRGNFPDRFSARQFPNYSSELNVNALLLGDSALYLCASSLLGLDQPQHFGDGTRLSIL.

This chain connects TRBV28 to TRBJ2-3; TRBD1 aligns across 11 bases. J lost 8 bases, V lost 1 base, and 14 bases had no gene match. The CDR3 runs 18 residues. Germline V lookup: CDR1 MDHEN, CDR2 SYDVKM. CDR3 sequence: CASSLSSTGTGGLGTQYF. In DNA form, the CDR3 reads TGTGCCAGCAGTTTATCTAGTACCGGGACAGGGGGTTTGGGTACGCAGTATTTT.

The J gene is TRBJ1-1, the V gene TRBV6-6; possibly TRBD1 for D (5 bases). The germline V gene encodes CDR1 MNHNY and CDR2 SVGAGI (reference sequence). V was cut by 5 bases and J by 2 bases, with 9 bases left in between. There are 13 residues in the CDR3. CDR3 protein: CASSDRTNTEAFF. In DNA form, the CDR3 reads TGTGCCAGCAGTGATCGGACAAACACTGAAGCTTTCTTT.

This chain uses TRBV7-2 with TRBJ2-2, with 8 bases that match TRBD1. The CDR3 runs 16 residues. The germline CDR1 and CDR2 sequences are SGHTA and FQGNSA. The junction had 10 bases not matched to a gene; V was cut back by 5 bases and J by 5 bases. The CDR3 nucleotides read TGTGCCAGCAGCGCGCGGGACAGGACAGGAACCGGGGAGCTGTTTTTT. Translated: CASSARDRTGTGELFF.

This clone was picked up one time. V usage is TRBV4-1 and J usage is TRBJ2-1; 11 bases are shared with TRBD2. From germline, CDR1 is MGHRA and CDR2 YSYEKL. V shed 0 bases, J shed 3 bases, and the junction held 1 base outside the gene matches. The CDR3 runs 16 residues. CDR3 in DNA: TGCGCCAGCAGCCAAGACCTAGCGGGAGGCTACAATGAGCAGTTCTTC. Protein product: CASSQDLAGGYNEQFF.

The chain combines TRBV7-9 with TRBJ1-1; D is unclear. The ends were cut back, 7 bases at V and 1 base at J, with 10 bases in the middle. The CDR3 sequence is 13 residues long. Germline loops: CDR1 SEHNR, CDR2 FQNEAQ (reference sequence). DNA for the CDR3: TGTGCCAGCACCACAATGAAGAACACTGAAGCTTTCTTT. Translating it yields CASTTMKNTEAFF.

The DNA of the CDR3 is TGCAGCGTTGGTCTGGCAGATACGCAGTATTTT. Protein: CSVGLADTQYF. This chain connects TRBV29-1 to TRBJ2-3; D remains unclear. Germline V lookup: CDR1 SQVTM, CDR2 ANQGSEA. The V and J ends lost 4 bases and 4 bases respectively, with 6 bases between them. This CDR3 is built from 11 residues.

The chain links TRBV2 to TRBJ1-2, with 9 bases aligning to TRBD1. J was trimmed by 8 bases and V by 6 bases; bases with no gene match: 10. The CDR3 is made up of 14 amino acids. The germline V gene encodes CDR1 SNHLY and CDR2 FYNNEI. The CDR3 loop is CASRGQGTVFGYTF. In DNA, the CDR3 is TGTGCCAGCAGAGGACAGGGGACGGTATTCGGCTACACCTTC.

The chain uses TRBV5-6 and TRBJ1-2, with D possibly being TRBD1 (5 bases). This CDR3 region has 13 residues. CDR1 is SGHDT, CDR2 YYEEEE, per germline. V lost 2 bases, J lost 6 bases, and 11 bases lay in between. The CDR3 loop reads CASSFTDIDGYTF. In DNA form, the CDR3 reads TGTGCCAGCAGCTTTACGGACATTGATGGCTACACCTTC.

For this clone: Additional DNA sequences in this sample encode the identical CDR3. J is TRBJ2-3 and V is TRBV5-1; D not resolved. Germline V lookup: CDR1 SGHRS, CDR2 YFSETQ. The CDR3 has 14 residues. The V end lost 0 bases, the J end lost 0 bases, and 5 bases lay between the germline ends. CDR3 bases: TGCGCCAGCAGCTTGGGTTCGAGCACAGATACGCAGTATTTT. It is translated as CASSLGSSTDTQYF.